This TCR beta chain came from a study of neurological immune-mediated disorders. The method for making cDNA was 5'RACE, and it used 10-nucleotide random UMIs. Per sequencing run, 15-18 subjects together gave over 180 million TCR-beta sequences. TCRdb re-called the 5' RACE reads with MiXCR, one entry per CDR3 protein. The table has 35,000 to 40,000 distinct CDR3 sequences, roughly 11% seen once. General study findings and limits: The expanded clones of different subjects shared no CDR3 amino acid sequences (suggesting private repertoires in all groups).

This clonotype was counted ten times or more. Its antigen is still unknown. Looked up from germline, CDR1 is SGHRS and CDR2 is YFSETQ. This CDR3 is 15 amino acids long. The V and J ends lost 5 bases and 0 bases respectively, with 14 bases between them. Stated time point: technical triplicate 1. The study built unsorted libraries from 2 million PBMCs kept at -80 C. The sequenced sample consisted of PBMCs. The rearrangement links TRBV5-1 to TRBJ1-1; D is unclear. The source of this sequence is a man in his sixties with HTLV-1-associated myelopathy (HAM/TSP). CDR3: CASSPYSGLNTEAFF. Written as DNA, the CDR3 is TGCGCCAGCAGTCCCTACAGCGGCCTGAACACTGAAGCTTTCTTT.